This T cell receptor beta chain was sequenced in a study of cytomegalovirus exposure and HLA in healthy donors. CDR3 size: 14 residues. Germline-derived CDR1 and CDR2 are MRHNA and SNTAGT. V lost 6 bases to trimming and J lost 2 bases, with 13 bases between them. With respect to this clone: As yet, its antigen is unknown.

Findings and limits, study-wide: A highly shared variant cluster was judged a likely technical artifact. The study labeled 150 or so TCR beta chains cytomegalovirus-associated. In terms of immune exposure information, only CMV serostatus was available.

The PCR made use of 60 Vbeta and 13 Jbeta primers. Method: immunoSEQ multiplex PCR; TCRdb's copy keeps in-frame clones and lacks some. The data hold 100,000 to 150,000 clones, with more than 60% observed a single time. This TCR derives from a woman aged 60-75 years in good health and CMV-seropositive. The source material was PBMCs. This chain uses TRBV6-4 with TRBJ1-1, with D unresolved. In DNA, the CDR3 is TGTGCCAGCAGGGCCACGGGGAGCAACACTGAAGCTTTCTTT. It yields the protein CASRATGSNTEAFF.